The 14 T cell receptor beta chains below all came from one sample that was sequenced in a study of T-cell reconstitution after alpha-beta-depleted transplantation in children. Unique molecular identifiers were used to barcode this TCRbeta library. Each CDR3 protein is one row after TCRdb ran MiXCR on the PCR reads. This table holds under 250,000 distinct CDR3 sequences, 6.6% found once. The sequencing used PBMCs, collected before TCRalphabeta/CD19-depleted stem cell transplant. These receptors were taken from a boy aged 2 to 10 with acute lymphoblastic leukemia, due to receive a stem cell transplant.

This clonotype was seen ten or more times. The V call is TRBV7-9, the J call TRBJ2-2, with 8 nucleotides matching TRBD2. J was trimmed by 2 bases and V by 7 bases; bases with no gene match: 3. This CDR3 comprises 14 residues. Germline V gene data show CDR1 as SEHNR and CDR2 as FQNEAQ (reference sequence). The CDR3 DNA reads TGTGCCAGCACTAGCGGGCCTAACACCGGGGAGCTGTTTTTT. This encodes CASTSGPNTGELFF.

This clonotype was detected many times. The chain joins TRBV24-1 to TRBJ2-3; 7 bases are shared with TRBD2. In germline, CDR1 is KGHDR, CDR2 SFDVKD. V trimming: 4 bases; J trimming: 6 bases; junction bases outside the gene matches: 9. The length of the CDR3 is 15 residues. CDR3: CATSEPGLPPDTQYF. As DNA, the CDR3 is TGTGCCACCAGTGAACCGGGACTACCGCCGGATACGCAGTATTTT.

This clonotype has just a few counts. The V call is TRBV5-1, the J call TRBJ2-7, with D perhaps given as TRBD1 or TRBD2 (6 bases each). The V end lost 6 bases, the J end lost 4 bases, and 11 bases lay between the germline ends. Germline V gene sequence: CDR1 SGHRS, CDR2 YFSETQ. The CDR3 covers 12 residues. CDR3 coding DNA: TGCGCCAGCACGGGGGCCGGATACGAGCAGTACTTC. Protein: CASTGAGYEQYF.

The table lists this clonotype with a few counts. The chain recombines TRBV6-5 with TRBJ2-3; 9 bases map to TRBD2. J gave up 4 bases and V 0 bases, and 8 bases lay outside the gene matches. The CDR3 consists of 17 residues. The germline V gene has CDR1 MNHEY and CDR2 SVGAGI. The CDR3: CASSYSRLAERSDTQYF. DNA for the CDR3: TGTGCCAGCAGTTACTCCCGACTAGCGGAACGCTCAGATACGCAGTATTTT.

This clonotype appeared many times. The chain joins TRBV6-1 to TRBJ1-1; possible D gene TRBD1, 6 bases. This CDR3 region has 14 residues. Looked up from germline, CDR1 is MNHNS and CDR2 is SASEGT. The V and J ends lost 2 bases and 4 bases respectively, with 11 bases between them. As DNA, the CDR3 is TGTGCCAGCAGTGAAAGGGGGGAAGTCACTGAAGCTTTCTTT. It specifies CASSERGEVTEAFF.

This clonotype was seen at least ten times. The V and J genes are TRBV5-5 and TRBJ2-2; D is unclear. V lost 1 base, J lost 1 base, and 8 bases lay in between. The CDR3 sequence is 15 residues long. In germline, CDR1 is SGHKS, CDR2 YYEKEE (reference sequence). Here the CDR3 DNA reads TGTGCCAGCAGCTTGTTTTCATGGAACACCGGGGAGCTGTTTTTT. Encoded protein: CASSLFSWNTGELFF. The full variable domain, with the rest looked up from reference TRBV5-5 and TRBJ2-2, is DAGVTQSPTHLIKTRGQQVTLRCSPISGHKSVSWYQQVLGQGPQFIFQYYEKEERGRGNFPDRFSARQFPNYSSELNVNALLLGDSALYLCASSLFSWNTGELFFGEGSRLTVL.

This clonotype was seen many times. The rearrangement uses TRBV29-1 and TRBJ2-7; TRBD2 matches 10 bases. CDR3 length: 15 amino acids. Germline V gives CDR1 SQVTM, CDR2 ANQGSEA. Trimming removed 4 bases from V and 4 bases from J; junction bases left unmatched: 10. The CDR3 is CSVGGGSGRLYEQYF. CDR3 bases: TGCAGCGTTGGGGGGGGTAGCGGGAGGCTATACGAGCAGTACTTC.

CDR3 DNA: TGTGCCAGCAGCCAAGATCAGGTATACGGAGAGACCCAGTACTTC. Encoded protein: CASSQDQVYGETQYF. This rearrangement joins TRBV3-1 to TRBJ2-5, with no clear D. The CDR3 sequence is 15 residues long. V gave up 0 bases and J gave up 4 bases, with 12 bases separating them. Per germline, CDR1 LGHDT and CDR2 YNNKEL (reference sequence).

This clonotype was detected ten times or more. The CDR3 DNA follows: TGTGCCAGCAGCAGACAGGGAACCCAGTACTTC. Its protein product is CASSRQGTQYF. The chain employs TRBV7-6 and TRBJ2-5, with TRBD1 matching 7 bases. Germline V gene sequence: CDR1 SGHVS, CDR2 FNYEAQ. Trimming took 5 bases from V and 8 from J; bases not matched to a gene: 2. The CDR3 sequence is 11 residues long.

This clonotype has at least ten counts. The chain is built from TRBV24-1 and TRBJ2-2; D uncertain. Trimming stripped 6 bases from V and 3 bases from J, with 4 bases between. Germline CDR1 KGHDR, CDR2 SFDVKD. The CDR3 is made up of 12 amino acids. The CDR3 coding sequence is TGTGCCACCAGTTTTGACACCGGGGAGCTGTTTTTT. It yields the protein CATSFDTGELFF.

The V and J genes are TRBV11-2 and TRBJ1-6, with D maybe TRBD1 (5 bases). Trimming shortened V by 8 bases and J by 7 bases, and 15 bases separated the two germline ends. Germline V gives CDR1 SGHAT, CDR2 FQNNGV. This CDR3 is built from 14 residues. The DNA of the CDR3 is TGTGCCAGCTCCCCGGGGCTGATGAATTCACCCCTCCACTTT. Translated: CASSPGLMNSPLHF.

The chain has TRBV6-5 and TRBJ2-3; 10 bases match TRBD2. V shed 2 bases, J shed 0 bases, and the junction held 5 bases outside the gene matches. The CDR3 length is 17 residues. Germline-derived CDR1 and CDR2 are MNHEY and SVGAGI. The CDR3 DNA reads TGTGCCAGCAGTTACAAAAGCGGGGGGGCTAGCACAGATACGCAGTATTTT. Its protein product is CASSYKSGGASTDTQYF.

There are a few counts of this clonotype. The CDR3 is CAILAGGSTGELFF. The CDR3 nucleotides are TGTGCCATCTTAGCGGGGGGCAGCACCGGGGAGCTGTTTTTT. V and J are TRBV10-3 and TRBJ2-2; TRBD2 agrees at 10 bases. There are 14 residues in the CDR3. V lost 8 bases, J lost 4 bases, and 4 bases stayed unmatched. The germline CDR1 and CDR2 sequences are ENHRY and SYGVKD.

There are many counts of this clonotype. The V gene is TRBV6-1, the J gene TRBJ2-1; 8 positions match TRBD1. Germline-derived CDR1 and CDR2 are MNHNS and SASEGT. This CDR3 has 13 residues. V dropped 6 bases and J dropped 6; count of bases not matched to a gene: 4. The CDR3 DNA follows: TGTGCCAGCAGAGACACAGGGGGCAATGAGCAGTTCTTC. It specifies CASRDTGGNEQFF.